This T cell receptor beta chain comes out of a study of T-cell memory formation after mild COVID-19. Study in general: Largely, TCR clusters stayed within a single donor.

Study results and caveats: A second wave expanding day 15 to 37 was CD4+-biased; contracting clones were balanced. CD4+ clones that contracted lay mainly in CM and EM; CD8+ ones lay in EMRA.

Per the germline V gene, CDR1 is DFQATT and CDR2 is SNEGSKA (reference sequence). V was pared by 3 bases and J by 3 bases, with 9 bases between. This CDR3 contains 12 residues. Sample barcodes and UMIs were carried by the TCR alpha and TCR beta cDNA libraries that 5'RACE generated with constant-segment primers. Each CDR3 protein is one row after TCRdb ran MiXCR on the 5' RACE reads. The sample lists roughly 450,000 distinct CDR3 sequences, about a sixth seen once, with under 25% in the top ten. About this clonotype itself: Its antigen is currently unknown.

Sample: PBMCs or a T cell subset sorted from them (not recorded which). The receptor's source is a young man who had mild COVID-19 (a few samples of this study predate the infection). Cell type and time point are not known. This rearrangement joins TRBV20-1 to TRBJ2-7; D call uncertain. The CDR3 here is CSASFQDYEQYF. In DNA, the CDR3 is TGCAGTGCTAGTTTTCAGGACTACGAGCAGTACTTC.